A selection of T cell receptor beta chains follows, all from one sample in a study of T cell responses to AZD1222 COVID-19 vaccine. Only in-frame clones appear in the TCRdb table, and some are missing; sequencing was by immunoSEQ multiplex PCR. The table has about 140,000 clones, more than 90% seen once. The sample consisted of peripheral blood, taken on day 0 of AZD1222 vaccination. The receptors were gathered from an adult in good health. Both conserved end residues are part of each CDR3. Each record gives: V gene, CDR3 protein.

v_gene: TRBV19
CDR3aa: CATNGRLNTEAFF

v_gene: TRBV30
CDR3aa: CAWNGGPQETQYF

v_gene: TRBV7-2
CDR3aa: CASSLDRRGANTEAFF

v_gene: TRBV7-9
CDR3aa: CTSSSPGLNQPQHF

v_gene: TRBV3-1/TRBV3-2
CDR3aa: CASSQRLAGAQETQYF

v_gene: TRBV12-3/TRBV12-4
CDR3aa: CASSRGNQPQHF

v_gene: TRBV6-5
CDR3aa: CASSRDSNYGYTF

v_gene: TRBV21-1
CDR3aa: CASYYDPDRGNNEQYF

v_gene: TRBV3-1/TRBV3-2
CDR3aa: CASSQVVGGPTQFF

v_gene: TRBV3-1/TRBV3-2
CDR3aa: CASSQPLALLGEQYF

v_gene: TRBV11-1
CDR3aa: CASSLPDYITGELFF

v_gene: TRBV19
CDR3aa: CASSMNRDPATNEKLFF

v_gene: TRBV4-1
CDR3aa: CASSPRDAGYEQYF

v_gene: TRBV6-5
CDR3aa: CASTVRGGHEQFF

v_gene: TRBV7-6
CDR3aa: CASSPRHPSQGAGEKLFF

v_gene: TRBV6-1
CDR3aa: CASSEALQGQGLYNEQFF

v_gene: TRBV20-1
CDR3aa: CSASGNTQYF

v_gene: TRBV5-1
CDR3aa: CASSLWGTGNTEAFF

v_gene: TRBV30
CDR3aa: CAWGTGGHYYNEQFF

v_gene: TRBV13
CDR3aa: CASSLDPKDEQYF

v_gene: TRBV30
CDR3aa: CAWSVGGSDTQYF

v_gene: TRBV20-1
CDR3aa: CSATRGNGYTF

v_gene: TRBV28
CDR3aa: CAGPGTSGRIETQYF

v_gene: TRBV12-5
CDR3aa: CASGLAVGRAYEQYF

v_gene: TRBV30
CDR3aa: CAWTLRGRANYGYTF

v_gene: TRBV3-1/TRBV3-2
CDR3aa: CASSPLPSGLFHEQFF

v_gene: TRBV30
CDR3aa: CAWNGRDRAYEQYF

v_gene: TRBV5-1
CDR3aa: CASSLWDDQETQYF

v_gene: TRBV6-1
CDR3aa: CASSVKWYVRDRGRPEPQHF

v_gene: TRBV5-1
CDR3aa: CASSSSTGRAETQYF

v_gene: TRBV29-1
CDR3aa: CSVAGTGSSYEQYF

v_gene: TRBV7-9
CDR3aa: CASSNGPYEQYF

v_gene: TRBV2
CDR3aa: CASSDRADLKNYGYTF

v_gene: TRBV5-6
CDR3aa: CASSLASQGYEKLFF

v_gene: TRBV25-1
CDR3aa: CASSALNALNTEAFF

v_gene: TRBV6-1
CDR3aa: CASSEVGGGTQYF

v_gene: TRBV5-6
CDR3aa: CASSFRGTTSVGTQYF

v_gene: TRBV19
CDR3aa: CASTTTGGETQYF

v_gene: TRBV10-3
CDR3aa: CAISGSGGEETQYF

v_gene: TRBV9
CDR3aa: CASSLSIAGGGGDTQYF

v_gene: TRBV7-2
CDR3aa: CASRSRDLNTEAFF

v_gene: TRBV12-3/TRBV12-4
CDR3aa: CASSPLHRDTQYF

v_gene: TRBV29-1
CDR3aa: CSVMTGNGYTIYF

v_gene: TRBV10-1
CDR3aa: CASTPSGLAGAGELFF

v_gene: TRBV9
CDR3aa: CASSPPRRYNEQFF

v_gene: TRBV11-2
CDR3aa: CATSWRVADTQYF

v_gene: TRBV11-3
CDR3aa: CASSLVDGETQYF

v_gene: TRBV10-1
CDR3aa: CASSDPTSGSFFNEQFF

v_gene: TRBV5-1
CDR3aa: CASRGGTVQETQYF

v_gene: TRBV5-1
CDR3aa: CASSSTPMGSGNTIYF

v_gene: TRBV10-3
CDR3aa: CAIRNRQGLNTEAFF

v_gene: TRBV7-2
CDR3aa: CASSLGSNLAYYEQYF

v_gene: TRBV25-1
CDR3aa: CASRIRVSRADTQYF

v_gene: TRBV7-2
CDR3aa: CASSLESSGHPNEKLFF

v_gene: TRBV28
CDR3aa: CASRPQGGQPQHF

v_gene: TRBV6-5
CDR3aa: CASSTHGQETQYF